The rows below give T cell receptor beta chains drawn from one sample of a study of T-cell reconstitution after alpha-beta-depleted transplantation in children. TCRdb independently ran MiXCR on the PCR reads; one entry per CDR3 protein. The sample includes about 32,000 distinct CDR3 sequences, around 6.6% of them seen just once. The input for sequencing was peripheral blood, taken 60 days after TCRalphabeta/CD19-depleted stem cell transplant. The receptor source for this set is a child in the first two years of life who had a stem cell transplant for acute myeloid leukemia, so the T cells may come from the graft donor. The CDR3 runs from the conserved cysteine through the conserved F or W. The order of the fields is clone size, V gene, J gene, D gene, CDR3 protein, CDR3 DNA. A D gene is named only where the DNA matches it firmly. Clone size is given for some rows only: seen once, a few or many times, or a class if the clone is expanded.

>NA|TRBV18|TRBJ1-6|NA
CASSNEYNSPLHF
TGTGCCAGCTCAAATGAGTATAATTCACCCCTCCACTTT
>many|TRBV2|TRBJ2-7|TRBD2
CASSEKLAGVNF
TGTGCCAGCAGTGAAAAACTAGCGGGAGTGAACTTC
>many|TRBV29-1|TRBJ1-1|NA
CSVALNLAGNTEAFF
TGCAGCGTTGCCCTAAACCTTGCGGGGAACACTGAAGCTTTCTTT
>many|TRBV4-3|TRBJ2-7|NA
CASSPGEGSYEQYF
TGCGCCAGCAGCCCCGGCGAAGGGTCCTACGAGCAGTACTTC
>many|TRBV5-1|TRBJ2-1|NA
CASASQTNEQFF
TGCGCCAGCGCTTCCCAGACCAATGAGCAGTTCTTC
>many|TRBV7-2|TRBJ2-7|NA
CASSLVLSEQYF
TGTGCCAGCAGCTTAGTGCTCTCGGAGCAGTACTTC
>many|TRBV7-6|TRBJ2-2|NA
CASSAEGRENTGELFF
TGTGCCAGCAGCGCAGAAGGCAGGGAGAACACCGGGGAGCTGTTTTTT
>many|TRBV6-5|TRBJ2-1|TRBD2
CASSYRGDEQFF
TGTGCCAGCAGTTATCGGGGGGATGAGCAGTTCTTC
>many|TRBV5-1|TRBJ2-1|TRBD1
CASSLFGTDNSYNEQFF
TGCGCCAGCAGTTTGTTCGGGACAGATAACTCCTACAATGAGCAGTTCTTC
>few|TRBV7-6|TRBJ2-1|TRBD2
CASSFQAGGPSSYNEQFF
TGTGCCAGCAGCTTTCAAGCGGGAGGGCCGAGCTCCTACAATGAGCAGTTCTTC
>many|TRBV10-3|TRBJ2-1|TRBD2
CAISEESSGALSAYNEQFF
TGTGCCATCAGTGAGGAGTCTAGCGGAGCCCTCAGCGCCTACAATGAGCAGTTCTTC
>medium-sized|TRBV29-1|TRBJ1-6|NA
CSVEPAPNSPLHF
TGCAGCGTTGAGCCGGCACCCAATTCACCCCTCCACTTT
>many|TRBV4-3|TRBJ2-3|TRBD2
CASSQGLAGLDTQYF
TGCGCCAGCAGCCAAGGACTAGCGGGCTTAGATACGCAGTATTTT
>NA|TRBV30|TRBJ2-1|NA
CAWSIYYNEQFF
TGTGCCTGGAGCATCTACTACAATGAGCAGTTCTTC
>many|TRBV6-6|TRBJ2-7|NA
CASTRGPPDEQYF
TGTGCCAGCACACGGGGGCCTCCGGACGAGCAGTACTTC
>few|TRBV29-1|TRBJ1-2|NA
CSVEDLGEYGYTF
TGCAGCGTTGAAGATCTGGGGGAATATGGCTACACCTTC
>many|TRBV28|TRBJ2-3|NA
CASSLAVDTQYF
TGTGCCAGCAGTTTGGCAGTAGATACGCAGTATTTT
>many|TRBV14|TRBJ2-1|NA
CASSRRGPYNEQFF
TGTGCCAGCAGCCGGAGGGGACCTTACAATGAGCAGTTCTTC
>medium-sized|TRBV29-1|TRBJ2-3|NA
CSVAVGGTDTQYF
TGCAGCGTTGCGGTGGGAGGCACAGATACGCAGTATTTT
>many|TRBV12-3/TRBV12-4|TRBJ2-1|NA
CASSLGGNEQFF
TGTGCCAGCAGTTTAGGAGGAAATGAGCAGTTCTTC
>many|TRBV28|TRBJ2-7|NA
CASSARGKAHEQYF
TGTGCCAGCAGTGCCCGGGGTAAGGCCCACGAGCAGTACTTC
>many|TRBV5-1|TRBJ2-3|TRBD1
CASSMTGQSTDTQYF
TGCGCCAGCAGCATGACAGGGCAGAGCACAGATACGCAGTATTTT
>many|TRBV9|TRBJ2-5|TRBD1
CASSVTGGARETQYF
TGTGCCAGCAGCGTAACAGGGGGCGCGCGGGAGACCCAGTACTTC